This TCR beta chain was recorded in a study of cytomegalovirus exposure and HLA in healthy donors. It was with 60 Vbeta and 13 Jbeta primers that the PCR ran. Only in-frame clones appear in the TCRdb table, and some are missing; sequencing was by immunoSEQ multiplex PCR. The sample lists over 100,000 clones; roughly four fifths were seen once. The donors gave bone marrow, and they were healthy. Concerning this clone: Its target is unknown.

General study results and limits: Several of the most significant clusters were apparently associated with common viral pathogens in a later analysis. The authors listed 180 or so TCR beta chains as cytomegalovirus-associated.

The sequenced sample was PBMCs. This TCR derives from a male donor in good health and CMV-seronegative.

CDR3 loop: CASSSGTEQETQYF. In nucleotides, the CDR3 is TGTGCCAGCAGTTCCGGGACAGAACAAGAGACCCAGTACTTC. The chain employs TRBV6-5 and TRBJ2-5, with 7 bases that match TRBD1. CDR3 length equals 14 residues. With V trimmed by 4 bases and J by 2 bases, 4 bases remained unmatched. CDR1 MNHEY and CDR2 SVGAGI come from the germline V gene.